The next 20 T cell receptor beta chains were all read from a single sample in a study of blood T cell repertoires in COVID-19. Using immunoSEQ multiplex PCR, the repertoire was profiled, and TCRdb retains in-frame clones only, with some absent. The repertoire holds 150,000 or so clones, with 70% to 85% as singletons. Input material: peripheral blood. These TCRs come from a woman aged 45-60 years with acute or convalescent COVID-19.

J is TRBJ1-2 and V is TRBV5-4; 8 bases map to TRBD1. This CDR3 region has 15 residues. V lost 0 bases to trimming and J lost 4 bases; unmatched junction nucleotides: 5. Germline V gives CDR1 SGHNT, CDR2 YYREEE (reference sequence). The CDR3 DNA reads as TGTGCCAGCAGCTTGGCCGGACAGGGAGTCTATGGCTACACCTTC. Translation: CASSLAGQGVYGYTF.

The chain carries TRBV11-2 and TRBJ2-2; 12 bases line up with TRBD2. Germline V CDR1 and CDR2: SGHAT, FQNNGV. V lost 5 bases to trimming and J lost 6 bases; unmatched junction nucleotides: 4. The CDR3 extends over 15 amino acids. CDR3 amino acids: CASSPPSGRAGELFF. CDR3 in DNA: TGTGCCAGCAGCCCACCTAGCGGGAGGGCCGGGGAGCTGTTTTTT.

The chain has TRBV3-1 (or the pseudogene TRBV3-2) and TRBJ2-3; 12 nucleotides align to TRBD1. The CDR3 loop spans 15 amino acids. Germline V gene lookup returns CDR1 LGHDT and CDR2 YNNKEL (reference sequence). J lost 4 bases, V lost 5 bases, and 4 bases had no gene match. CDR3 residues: CASSYGTGGADTQYF. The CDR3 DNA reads TGTGCCAGCAGCTACGGGACAGGGGGCGCAGATACGCAGTATTTT.

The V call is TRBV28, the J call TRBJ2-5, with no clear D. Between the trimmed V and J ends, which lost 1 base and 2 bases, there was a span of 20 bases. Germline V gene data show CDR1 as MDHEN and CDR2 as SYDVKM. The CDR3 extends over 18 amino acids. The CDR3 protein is CASSLSVDLLTPQETQYF. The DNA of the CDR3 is TGTGCCAGCAGTTTATCCGTAGATCTCCTAACGCCTCAAGAGACCCAGTACTTC.

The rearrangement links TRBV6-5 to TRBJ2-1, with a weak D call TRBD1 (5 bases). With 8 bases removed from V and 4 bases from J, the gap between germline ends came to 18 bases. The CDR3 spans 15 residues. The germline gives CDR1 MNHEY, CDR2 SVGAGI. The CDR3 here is CASFGSAQAYNEQFF. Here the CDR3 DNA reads TGTGCCAGCTTCGGAAGCGCACAGGCGTACAATGAGCAGTTCTTC.

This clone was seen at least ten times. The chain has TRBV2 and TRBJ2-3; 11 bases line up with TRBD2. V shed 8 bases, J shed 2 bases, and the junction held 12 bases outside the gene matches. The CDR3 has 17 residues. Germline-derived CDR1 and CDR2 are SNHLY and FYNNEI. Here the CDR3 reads CASGSGGASSLTDTQYF. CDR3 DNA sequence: TGTGCCAGCGGTAGCGGGGGGGCCAGTTCCCTCACAGATACGCAGTATTTT.

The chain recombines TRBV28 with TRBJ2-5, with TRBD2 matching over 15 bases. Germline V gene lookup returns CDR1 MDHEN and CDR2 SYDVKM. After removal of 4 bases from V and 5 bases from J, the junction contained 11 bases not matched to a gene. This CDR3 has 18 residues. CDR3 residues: CASSSPGLAGGLGETQYF. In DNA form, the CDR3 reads TGTGCCAGCAGTTCCCCCGGACTAGCGGGAGGGCTCGGGGAGACCCAGTACTTC.

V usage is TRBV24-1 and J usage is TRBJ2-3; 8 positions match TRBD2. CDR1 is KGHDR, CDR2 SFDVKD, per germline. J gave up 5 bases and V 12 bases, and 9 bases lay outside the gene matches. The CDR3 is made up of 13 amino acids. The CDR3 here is CASAGGAIDTQYF. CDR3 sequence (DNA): TGTGCCTCGGCCGGGGGGGCCATAGATACGCAGTATTTT.

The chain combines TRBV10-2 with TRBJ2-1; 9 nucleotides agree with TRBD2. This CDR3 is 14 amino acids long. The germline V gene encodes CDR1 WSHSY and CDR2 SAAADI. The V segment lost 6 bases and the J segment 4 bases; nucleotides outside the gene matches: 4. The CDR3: CASRSGGPYNEQFF. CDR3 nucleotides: TGCGCCAGCAGGAGCGGGGGGCCTTACAATGAGCAGTTCTTC.

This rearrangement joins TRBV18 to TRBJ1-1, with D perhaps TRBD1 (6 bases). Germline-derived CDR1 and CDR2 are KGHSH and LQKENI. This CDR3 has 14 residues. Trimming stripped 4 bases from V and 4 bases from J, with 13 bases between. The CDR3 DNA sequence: TGTGCCAGCTCACGACCCCAGGGGTTCACTGAAGCTTTCTTT. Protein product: CASSRPQGFTEAFF.

The CDR3 here is CASSQTSDDTQYF. As DNA, the CDR3 is TGTGCCAGCAGCCAAACTAGCGACGATACGCAGTATTTT. The gene calls are TRBV3-1 (or the pseudogene TRBV3-2) and TRBJ2-3, with TRBD2 matching over 7 bases. There are 13 residues in the CDR3. The J segment lost 6 bases and the V segment lost 2 bases, leaving 2 bases of the junction unmatched. Looked up from germline, CDR1 is LGHDT and CDR2 is YNNKEL (reference sequence).

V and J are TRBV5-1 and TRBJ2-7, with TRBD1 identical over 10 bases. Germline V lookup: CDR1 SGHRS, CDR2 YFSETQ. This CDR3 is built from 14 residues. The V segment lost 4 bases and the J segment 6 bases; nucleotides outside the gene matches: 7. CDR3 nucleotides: TGCGCCAGCAGCCGTGGCGGACAGGGGGGCGAGCAGTACTTC. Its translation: CASSRGGQGGEQYF.

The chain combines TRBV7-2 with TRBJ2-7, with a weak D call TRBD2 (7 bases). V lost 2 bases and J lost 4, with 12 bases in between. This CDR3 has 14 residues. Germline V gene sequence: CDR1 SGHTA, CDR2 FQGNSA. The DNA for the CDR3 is TGTGCCAGCAGCTTAAGGGGGGGGCTATACGAGCAGTACTTC. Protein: CASSLRGGLYEQYF.

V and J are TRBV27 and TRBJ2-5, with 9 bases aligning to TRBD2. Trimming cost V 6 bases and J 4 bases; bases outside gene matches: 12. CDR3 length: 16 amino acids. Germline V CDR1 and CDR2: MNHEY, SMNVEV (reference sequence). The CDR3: CASSTISGSYRETQYF. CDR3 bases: TGTGCCAGCAGCACTATTAGCGGGAGCTACCGAGAGACCCAGTACTTC.

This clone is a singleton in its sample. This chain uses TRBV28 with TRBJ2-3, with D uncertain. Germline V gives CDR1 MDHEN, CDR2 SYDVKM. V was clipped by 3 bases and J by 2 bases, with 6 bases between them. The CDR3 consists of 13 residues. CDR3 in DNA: TGTGCCAGCAGTTTTCAAAACACAGATACGCAGTATTTT. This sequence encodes CASSFQNTDTQYF.

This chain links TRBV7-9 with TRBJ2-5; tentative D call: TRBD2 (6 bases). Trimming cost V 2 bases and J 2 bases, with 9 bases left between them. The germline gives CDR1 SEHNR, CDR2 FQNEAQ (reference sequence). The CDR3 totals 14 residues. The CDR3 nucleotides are TGTGCCAGCAGCTTAAGTGGGGGGCAAGAGACCCAGTACTTC. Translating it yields CASSLSGGQETQYF.

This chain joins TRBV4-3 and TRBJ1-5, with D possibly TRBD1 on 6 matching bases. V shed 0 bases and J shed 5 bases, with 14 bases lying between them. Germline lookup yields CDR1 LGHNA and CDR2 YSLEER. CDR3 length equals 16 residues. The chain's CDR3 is CASSQDLAGDDQPQHF. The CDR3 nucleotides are TGCGCCAGCAGCCAAGATCTCGCAGGGGACGATCAGCCCCAGCATTTT.

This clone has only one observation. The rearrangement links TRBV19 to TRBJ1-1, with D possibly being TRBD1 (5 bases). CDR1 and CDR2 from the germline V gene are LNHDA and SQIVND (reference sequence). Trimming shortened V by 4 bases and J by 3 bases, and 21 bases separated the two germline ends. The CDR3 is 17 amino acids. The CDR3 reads CASSTSYRYVTDTEAFF. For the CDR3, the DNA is TGTGCCAGTAGTACTTCCTACAGGTACGTTACGGACACTGAAGCTTTCTTT.

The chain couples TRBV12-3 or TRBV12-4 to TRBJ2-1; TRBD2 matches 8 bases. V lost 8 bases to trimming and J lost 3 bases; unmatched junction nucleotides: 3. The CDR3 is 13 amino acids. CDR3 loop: CASVGLVYNEQFF. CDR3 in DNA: TGTGCCAGCGTGGGACTAGTCTACAATGAGCAGTTCTTC.

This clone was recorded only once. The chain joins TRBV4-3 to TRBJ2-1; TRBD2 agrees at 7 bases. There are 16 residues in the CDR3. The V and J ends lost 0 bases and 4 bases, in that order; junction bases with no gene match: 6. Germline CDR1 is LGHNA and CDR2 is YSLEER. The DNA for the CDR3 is TGCGCCAGCAGCCAAGATGACCAGCGGGGTTACAATGAGCAGTTCTTC. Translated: CASSQDDQRGYNEQFF.